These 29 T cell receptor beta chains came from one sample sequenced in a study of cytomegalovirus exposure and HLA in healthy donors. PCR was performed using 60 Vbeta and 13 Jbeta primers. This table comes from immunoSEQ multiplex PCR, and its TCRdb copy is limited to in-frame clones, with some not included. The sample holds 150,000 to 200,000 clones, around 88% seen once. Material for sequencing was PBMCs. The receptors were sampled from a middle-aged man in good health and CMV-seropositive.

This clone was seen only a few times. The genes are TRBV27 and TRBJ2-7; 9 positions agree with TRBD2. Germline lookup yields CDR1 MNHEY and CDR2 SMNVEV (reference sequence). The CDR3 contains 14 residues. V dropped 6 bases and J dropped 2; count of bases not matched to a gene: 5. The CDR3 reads CASRRLAGTYEQYF. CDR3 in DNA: TGTGCCAGCAGACGCCTAGCGGGAACCTACGAGCAGTACTTC.

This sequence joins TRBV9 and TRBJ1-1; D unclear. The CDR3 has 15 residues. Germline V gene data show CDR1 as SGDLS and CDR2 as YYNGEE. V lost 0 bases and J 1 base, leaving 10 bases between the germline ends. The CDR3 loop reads CASSVVEPGNTEAFF. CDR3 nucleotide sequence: TGTGCCAGCAGCGTAGTCGAGCCCGGGAACACTGAAGCTTTCTTT.

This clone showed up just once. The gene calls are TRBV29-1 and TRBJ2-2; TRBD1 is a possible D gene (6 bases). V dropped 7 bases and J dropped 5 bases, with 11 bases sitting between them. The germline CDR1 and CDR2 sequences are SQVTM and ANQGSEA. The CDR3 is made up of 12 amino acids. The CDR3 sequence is CSATDRTGELFF. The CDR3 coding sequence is TGCAGCGCCACAGACAGGACCGGGGAGCTGTTTTTT.

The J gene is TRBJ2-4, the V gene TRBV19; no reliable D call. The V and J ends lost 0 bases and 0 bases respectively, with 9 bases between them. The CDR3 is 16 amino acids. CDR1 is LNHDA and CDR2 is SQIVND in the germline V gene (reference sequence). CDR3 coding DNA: TGTGCCAGTAGTATAGACCCCCCCCGAGCCAAAAACATTCAGTACTTC. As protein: CASSIDPPRAKNIQYF.

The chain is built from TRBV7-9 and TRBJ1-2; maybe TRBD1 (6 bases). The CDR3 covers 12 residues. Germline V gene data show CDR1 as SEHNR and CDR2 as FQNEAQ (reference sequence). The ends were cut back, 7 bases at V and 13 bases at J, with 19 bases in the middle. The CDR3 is CASNYNTGICTF. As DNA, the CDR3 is TGTGCCAGCAACTACAATACAGGGATCTGCACCTTC.

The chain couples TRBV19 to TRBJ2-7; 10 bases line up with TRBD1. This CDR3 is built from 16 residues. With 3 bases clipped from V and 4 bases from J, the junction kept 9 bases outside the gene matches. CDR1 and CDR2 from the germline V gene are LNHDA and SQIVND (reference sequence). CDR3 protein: CASSMGSGTGAYEQYF. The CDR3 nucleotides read TGTGCCAGTAGTATGGGGTCGGGGACAGGGGCGTACGAGCAGTACTTC.

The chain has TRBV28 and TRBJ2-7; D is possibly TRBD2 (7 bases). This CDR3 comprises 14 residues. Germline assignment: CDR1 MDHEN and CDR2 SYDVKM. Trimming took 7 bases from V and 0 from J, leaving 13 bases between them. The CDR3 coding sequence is TGTGCCAGCACCTCCGGGGGGCGCTCCTACGAGCAGTACTTC. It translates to CASTSGGRSYEQYF.

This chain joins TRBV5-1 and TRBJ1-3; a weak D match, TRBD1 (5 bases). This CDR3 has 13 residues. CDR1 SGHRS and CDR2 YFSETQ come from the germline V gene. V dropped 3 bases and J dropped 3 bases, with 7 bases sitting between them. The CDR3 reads CASSSGLGNTIYF. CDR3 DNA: TGCGCCAGCAGCTCGGGACTTGGAAACACCATATATTTT. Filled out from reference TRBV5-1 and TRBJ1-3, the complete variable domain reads KAGVTQTPRYLIKTRGQQVTLSCSPISGHRSVSWYQQTPGQGLQFLFEYFSETQRNKGNFPGRFSGRQFSNSRSEMNVSTLELGDSALYLCASSSGLGNTIYFGEGSWLTVV.

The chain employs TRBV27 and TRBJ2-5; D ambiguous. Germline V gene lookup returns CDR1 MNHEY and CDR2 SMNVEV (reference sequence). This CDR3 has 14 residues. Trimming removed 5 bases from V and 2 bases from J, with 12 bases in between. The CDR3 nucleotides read TGTGCCAGCAGTCTCGACATGATACAAGAGACCCAGTACTTC. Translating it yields CASSLDMIQETQYF.

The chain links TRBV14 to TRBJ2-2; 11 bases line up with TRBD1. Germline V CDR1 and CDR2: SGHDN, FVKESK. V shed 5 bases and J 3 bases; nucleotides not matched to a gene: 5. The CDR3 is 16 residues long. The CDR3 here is CASSSRTGGYTGELFF. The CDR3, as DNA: TGTGCCAGCAGCTCCAGGACAGGGGGCTACACCGGGGAGCTGTTTTTT.

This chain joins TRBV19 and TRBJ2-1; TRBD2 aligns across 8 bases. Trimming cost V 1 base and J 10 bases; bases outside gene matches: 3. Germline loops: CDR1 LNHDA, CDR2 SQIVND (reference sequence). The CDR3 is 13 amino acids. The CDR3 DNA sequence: TGTGCCAGTAGTATAGCGACTAGCGCGGAGCAGTTCTTC. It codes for CASSIATSAEQFF.

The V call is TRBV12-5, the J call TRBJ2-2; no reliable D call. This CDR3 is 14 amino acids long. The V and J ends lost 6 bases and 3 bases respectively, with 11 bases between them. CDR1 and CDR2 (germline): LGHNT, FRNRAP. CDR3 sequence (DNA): TGTGCTAGTGGCCGCTATTTAGACACCGGGGAGCTGTTTTTT. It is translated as CASGRYLDTGELFF.

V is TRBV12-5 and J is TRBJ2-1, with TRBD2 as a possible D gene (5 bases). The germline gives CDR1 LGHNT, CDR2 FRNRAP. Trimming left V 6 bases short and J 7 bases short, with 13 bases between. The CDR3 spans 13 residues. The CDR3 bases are TGTGCTAGTGGCCCCCCCGAGGGAAATGAGCAGTTCTTC. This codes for CASGPPEGNEQFF.

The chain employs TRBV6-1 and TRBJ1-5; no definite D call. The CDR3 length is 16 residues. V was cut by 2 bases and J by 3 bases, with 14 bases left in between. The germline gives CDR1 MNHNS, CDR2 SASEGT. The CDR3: CASSEIRLLINQPQHF. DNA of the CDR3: TGTGCCAGCAGTGAAATAAGACTCCTTATCAATCAGCCCCAGCATTTT.

The CDR3 bases are TGTGCCAGCGGGTCGACAGGCTATGGCTACACCTTC. This gives the protein CASGSTGYGYTF. The rearrangement uses TRBV2 and TRBJ1-2; weak D call: TRBD1 (6 bases). This CDR3 has 12 amino acids. CDR1 and CDR2 (germline): SNHLY, FYNNEI. Trimming stripped 8 bases from V and 4 bases from J, with 11 bases between.

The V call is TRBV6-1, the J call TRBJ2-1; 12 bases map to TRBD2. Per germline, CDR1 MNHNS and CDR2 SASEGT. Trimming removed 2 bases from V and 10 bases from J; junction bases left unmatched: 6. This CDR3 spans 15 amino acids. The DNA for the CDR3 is TGTGCCAGCAGTGAACAACTAGCGGGAGGTTGGGAGCAGTTCTTC. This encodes CASSEQLAGGWEQFF.

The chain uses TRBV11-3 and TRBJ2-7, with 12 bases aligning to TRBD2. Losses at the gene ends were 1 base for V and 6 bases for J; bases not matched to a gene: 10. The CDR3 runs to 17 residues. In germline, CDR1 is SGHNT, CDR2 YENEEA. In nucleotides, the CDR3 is TGTGCCAGCAGCTTAGGCCCCACTAGCGGGAGGTATAGCGAGCAGTACTTC. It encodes CASSLGPTSGRYSEQYF.

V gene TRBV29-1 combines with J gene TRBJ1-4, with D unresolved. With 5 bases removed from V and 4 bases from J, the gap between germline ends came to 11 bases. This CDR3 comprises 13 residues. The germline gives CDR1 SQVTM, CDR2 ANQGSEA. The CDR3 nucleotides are TGCAGCGTTTCCTTGGGCAGTAATGAAAAACTGTTTTTT. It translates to CSVSLGSNEKLFF.

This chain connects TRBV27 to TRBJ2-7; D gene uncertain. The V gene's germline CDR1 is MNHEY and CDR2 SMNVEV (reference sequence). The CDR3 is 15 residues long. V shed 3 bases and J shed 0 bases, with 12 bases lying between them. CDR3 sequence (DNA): TGTGCCAGCAGTTTTTCCCCTAGGAGCTCCTACGAGCAGTACTTC. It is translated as CASSFSPRSSYEQYF.

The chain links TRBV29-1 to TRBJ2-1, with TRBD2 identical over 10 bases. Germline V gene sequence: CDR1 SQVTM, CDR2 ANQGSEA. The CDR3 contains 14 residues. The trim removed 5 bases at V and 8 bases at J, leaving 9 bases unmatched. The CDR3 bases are TGCAGCGTTCTCCCGGGACTAGCGAGAGATGAGCAGTTCTTC. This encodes CSVLPGLARDEQFF.

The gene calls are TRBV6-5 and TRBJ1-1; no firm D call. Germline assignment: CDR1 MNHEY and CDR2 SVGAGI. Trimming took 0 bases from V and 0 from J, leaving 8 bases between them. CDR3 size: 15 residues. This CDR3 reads CASSYSGGMNTEAFF. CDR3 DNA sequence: TGTGCCAGCAGTTACTCAGGAGGGATGAACACTGAAGCTTTCTTT.

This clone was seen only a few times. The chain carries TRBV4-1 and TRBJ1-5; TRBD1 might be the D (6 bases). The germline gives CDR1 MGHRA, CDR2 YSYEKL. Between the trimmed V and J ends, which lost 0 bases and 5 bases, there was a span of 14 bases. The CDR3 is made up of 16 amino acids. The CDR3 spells CASSQEETGGDQPQHF. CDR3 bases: TGCGCCAGCAGCCAAGAGGAGACAGGTGGGGATCAGCCCCAGCATTTT.

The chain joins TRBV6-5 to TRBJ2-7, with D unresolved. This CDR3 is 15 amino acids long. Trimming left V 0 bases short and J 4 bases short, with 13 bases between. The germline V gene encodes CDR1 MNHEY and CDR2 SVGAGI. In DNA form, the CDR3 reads TGTGCCAGCAGTTACTCGCAGGTAACATTGTACGAGCAGTACTTC. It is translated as CASSYSQVTLYEQYF.

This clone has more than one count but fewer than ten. The DNA of the CDR3 is TGTGCCAGCAGTTTATCAGGGGGGATCTACGAGCAGTACTTC. Its protein product is CASSLSGGIYEQYF. This sequence joins TRBV6-6 and TRBJ2-7; D possibly corresponds to TRBD1 (7 bases). Per the germline V gene, CDR1 is MNHNY and CDR2 is SVGAGI (reference sequence). With 4 bases removed from V and 3 bases from J, the gap between germline ends came to 13 bases. The CDR3 totals 14 residues.

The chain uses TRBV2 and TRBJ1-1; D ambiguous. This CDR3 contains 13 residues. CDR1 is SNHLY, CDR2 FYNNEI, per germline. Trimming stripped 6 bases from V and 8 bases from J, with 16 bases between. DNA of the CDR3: TGTGCCAGCAGGGATGGAACGGGTTTGGAAGCTTTCTTT. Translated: CASRDGTGLEAFF.

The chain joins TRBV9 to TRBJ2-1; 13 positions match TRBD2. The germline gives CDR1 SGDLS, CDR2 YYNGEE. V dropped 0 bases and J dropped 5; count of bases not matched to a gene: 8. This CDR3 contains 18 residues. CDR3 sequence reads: CASSVASQTSGGDNEQFF. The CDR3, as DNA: TGTGCCAGCAGCGTAGCATCCCAAACTAGCGGGGGGGACAATGAGCAGTTCTTC.

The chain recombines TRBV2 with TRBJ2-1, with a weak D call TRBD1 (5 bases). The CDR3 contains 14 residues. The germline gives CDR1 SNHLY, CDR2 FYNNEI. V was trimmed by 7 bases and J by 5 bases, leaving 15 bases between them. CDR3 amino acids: CASMRTSSDNEQFF. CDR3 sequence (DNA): TGTGCCAGCATGCGGACATCATCTGACAATGAGCAGTTCTTC.

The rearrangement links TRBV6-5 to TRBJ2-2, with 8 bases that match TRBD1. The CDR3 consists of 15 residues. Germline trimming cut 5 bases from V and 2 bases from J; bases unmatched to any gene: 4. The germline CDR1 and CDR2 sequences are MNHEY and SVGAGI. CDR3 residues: CASSRDRRNTGELFF. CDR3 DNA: TGTGCCAGCAGTCGGGACAGGCGAAACACCGGGGAGCTGTTTTTT.

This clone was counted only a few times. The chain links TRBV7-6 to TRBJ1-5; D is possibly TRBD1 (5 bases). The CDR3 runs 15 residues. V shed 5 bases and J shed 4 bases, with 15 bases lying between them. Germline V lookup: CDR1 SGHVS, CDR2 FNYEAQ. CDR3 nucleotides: TGTGCCAGCAGCAACGGAGGGGCCTCAAATCAGCCCCAGCATTTT. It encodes CASSNGGASNQPQHF.